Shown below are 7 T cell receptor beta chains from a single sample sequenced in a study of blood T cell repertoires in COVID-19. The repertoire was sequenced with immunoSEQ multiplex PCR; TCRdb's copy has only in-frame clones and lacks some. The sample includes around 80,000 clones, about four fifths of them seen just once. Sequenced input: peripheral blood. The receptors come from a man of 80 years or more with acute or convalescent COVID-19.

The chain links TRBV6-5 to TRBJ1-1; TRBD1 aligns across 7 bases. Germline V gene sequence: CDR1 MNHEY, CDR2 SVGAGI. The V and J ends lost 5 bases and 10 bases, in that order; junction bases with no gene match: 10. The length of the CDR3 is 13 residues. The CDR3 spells CASSTGVRVGAFF. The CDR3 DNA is TGTGCCAGCAGTACAGGGGTCCGGGTGGGAGCTTTCTTT.

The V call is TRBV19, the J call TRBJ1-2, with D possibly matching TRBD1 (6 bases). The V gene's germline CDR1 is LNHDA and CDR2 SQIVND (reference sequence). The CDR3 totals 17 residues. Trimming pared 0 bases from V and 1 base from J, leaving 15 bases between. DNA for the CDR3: TGTGCCAGTAGTATAGACTCGAGAGGGGGTTTTAACTATGGCTACACCTTC. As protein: CASSIDSRGGFNYGYTF.

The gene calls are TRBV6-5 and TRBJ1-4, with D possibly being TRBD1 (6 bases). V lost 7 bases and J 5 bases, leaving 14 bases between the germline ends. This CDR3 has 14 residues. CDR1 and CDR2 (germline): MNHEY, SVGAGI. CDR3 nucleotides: TGTGCCAGCACCGAGGGGGGGTTAAATGAAAAACTGTTTTTT. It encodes CASTEGGLNEKLFF.

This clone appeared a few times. The CDR3 nucleotides are TGTGCCAGCAGCCAATTCGTCCAGGGACAGACGAACACTGAAGCTTTCTTT. Translated: CASSQFVQGQTNTEAFF. The chain joins TRBV16 to TRBJ1-1; 7 bases match TRBD1. The CDR3 has 17 amino acids. V trimming: 1 base; J trimming: 1 base; junction bases outside the gene matches: 9. Per the germline V gene, CDR1 is KGHSY and CDR2 is FQNENV.

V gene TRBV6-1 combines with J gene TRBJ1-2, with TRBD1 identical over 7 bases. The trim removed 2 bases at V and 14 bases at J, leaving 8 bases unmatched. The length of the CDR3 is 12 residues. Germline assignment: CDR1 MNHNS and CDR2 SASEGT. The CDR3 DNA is TGTGCCAGCAGTGAAAGGGACAGATATCGGACCTTC. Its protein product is CASSERDRYRTF.

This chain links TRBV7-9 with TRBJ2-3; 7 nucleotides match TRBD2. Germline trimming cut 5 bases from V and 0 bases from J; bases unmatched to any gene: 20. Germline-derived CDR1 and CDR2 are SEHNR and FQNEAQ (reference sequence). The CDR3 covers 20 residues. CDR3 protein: CASSKNYIQRGLSSTDTQYF. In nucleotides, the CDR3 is TGTGCCAGCAGCAAAAACTACATCCAGCGGGGACTTTCTAGCACAGATACGCAGTATTTT.

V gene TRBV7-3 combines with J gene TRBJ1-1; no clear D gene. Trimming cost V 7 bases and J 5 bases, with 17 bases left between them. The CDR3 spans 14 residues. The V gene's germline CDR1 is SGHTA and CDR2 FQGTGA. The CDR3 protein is CASTSGSPGTEAFF. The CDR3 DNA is TGTGCCAGCACCAGTGGATCGCCGGGGACTGAAGCTTTCTTT.